The next 21 T cell receptor beta chains were all read from a single sample in a study of monozygotic twins with inflammatory bowel disease. Reprocessing the 5' RACE reads, TCRdb reports a single entry for every CDR3 protein and omits DNA. The table counts fewer than 350,000 distinct CDR3 sequences; around 2% lies in the top ten. Specimen: blood. All receptors derive from a human donor with ulcerative colitis or Crohn's disease, or a healthy co-twin of an affected twin (not recorded which).

The V call is TRBV5-6, the J call TRBJ1-5. The CDR3 totals 16 residues. Germline V lookup: CDR1 SGHDT, CDR2 YYEEEE. CDR3 protein: CASSPGPQRSNQPQHF.

The V call is TRBV7-2, the J call TRBJ1-5; TCRdb proposes TRBD1, but this gene call is untestable without DNA. The CDR3 consists of 15 residues. The germline gives CDR1 SGHTA, CDR2 FQGNSA. CDR3 loop: CASSPRAGSNQPQHF.

This sequence joins TRBV2 and TRBJ2-7. Germline assignment: CDR1 SNHLY and CDR2 FYNNEI. This CDR3 is built from 14 residues. The CDR3 reads CASSARSRVEEQYF.

The chain uses TRBV25-1 and TRBJ2-5; TCRdb's D call, TRBD1, is unchecked because there is no DNA. Per the germline V gene, CDR1 is MGHDK and CDR2 is SYGVNS. CDR3 length: 14 amino acids. CDR3 in amino acids: CASRPTGSEETQYF.

The genes are TRBV28 and TRBJ2-7; TCRdb returns TRBD1, unconfirmable since there is no DNA. CDR3 size: 19 residues. Germline V CDR1 and CDR2: MDHEN, SYDVKM. CDR3 sequence reads: CASSEGPGTGFISIYEQYF.

The CDR3 here is CASSPWEDLMYEQYF. This chain uses TRBV9 with TRBJ2-7; TCRdb proposes TRBD2, but this gene call is untestable without DNA. The CDR3 has 15 amino acids. Looked up from germline, CDR1 is SGDLS and CDR2 is YYNGEE.

The chain employs TRBV4-3 and TRBJ1-1; TCRdb's D call of TRBD1 is untestable without DNA. Per germline, CDR1 LGHNA and CDR2 YSLEER. This CDR3 has 11 amino acids. This CDR3 reads CASSQGQTAFF.

V gene TRBV20-1 combines with J gene TRBJ1-2. This CDR3 comprises 11 residues. Per germline, CDR1 DFQATT and CDR2 SNEGSKA (reference sequence). The CDR3 protein is CSAISLRGYTF.

The V gene is TRBV28, the J gene TRBJ2-6. The CDR3 spans 12 residues. The germline V gene has CDR1 MDHEN and CDR2 SYDVKM. CDR3: CAATRGANVLTF.

V is TRBV20-1 and J is TRBJ2-1; no DNA is available, so the TRBD1 call from TCRdb remains unchecked. This CDR3 has 16 amino acids. CDR1 and CDR2 from the germline V gene are DFQATT and SNEGSKA (reference sequence). The CDR3 loop reads CSARSGTGSSYNEQFF.

The CDR3 sequence: CSARDRRESSYEQYF. The chain joins TRBV20-1 to TRBJ2-7; TCRdb indicates TRBD2, and absent DNA this call remains unverified. Germline V gene sequence: CDR1 DFQATT, CDR2 SNEGSKA (reference sequence). There are 15 residues in the CDR3.

The chain employs TRBV20-1 and TRBJ2-5. CDR1 and CDR2 (germline): DFQATT, SNEGSKA (reference sequence). The CDR3 runs 15 residues. The CDR3 sequence is CSALTPGPYQETQYF.

This chain joins TRBV4-3 and TRBJ2-7; TCRdb reports TRBD2, a call that lacks DNA to check it against. The CDR3 length is 16 residues. Germline CDR1 LGHNA, CDR2 YSLEER. The CDR3 spells CASSQDGSEVSYEQYF.

The chain couples TRBV4-1 to TRBJ2-5; the TRBD1 assignment by TCRdb is unverifiable without DNA. Looked up from germline, CDR1 is MGHRA and CDR2 is YSYEKL. This CDR3 has 14 residues. CDR3 amino acids: CASSHRDNQETQYF.

The V call is TRBV20-1, the J call TRBJ1-2; TCRdb indicates TRBD1, and absent DNA this call remains unverified. This CDR3 spans 16 amino acids. Germline V gene sequence: CDR1 DFQATT, CDR2 SNEGSKA (reference sequence). CDR3 sequence: CSASPEGARGNYGYTF.

This chain joins TRBV20-1 and TRBJ2-1; TCRdb outputs TRBD2, but without DNA this stays unchecked. CDR1 is DFQATT, CDR2 SNEGSKA, per germline (reference sequence). The CDR3 totals 19 residues. The chain's CDR3 is CSARSSGVNGPSSYNEQFF.

The chain recombines TRBV28 with TRBJ2-7; TCRdb outputs TRBD1, but without DNA this stays unchecked. The CDR3 has 12 amino acids. The V gene's germline CDR1 is MDHEN and CDR2 SYDVKM. CDR3: CASSWRQGGQYF.

The V and J genes are TRBV12-3 or TRBV12-4 and TRBJ2-3; there is no DNA to check the TCRdb D call of TRBD2. The CDR3 runs to 17 residues. The CDR3 here is CASSFRTSGLSADTQYF.

This rearrangement joins TRBV20-1 to TRBJ2-7; TCRdb's D call of TRBD1 is untestable without DNA. CDR1 is DFQATT, CDR2 SNEGSKA, per germline (reference sequence). The CDR3 is made up of 15 amino acids. The CDR3 is CSARDRQAAGYEQYF.

The gene calls are TRBV10-1 and TRBJ2-2; no DNA is available, so the TRBD1 call from TCRdb remains unchecked. CDR3 length: 12 residues. Germline V lookup: CDR1 WNHNN, CDR2 SYGVQD (reference sequence). The CDR3: CASGTGAGELFF.

The V gene is TRBV7-8, the J gene TRBJ2-5; TCRdb picks TRBD2, but there is no DNA to check that call. CDR1 SGHVS and CDR2 FQNEAQ come from the germline V gene. This CDR3 has 15 amino acids. CDR3 protein: CASSLLTSVPETQYF.